Below are 23 T cell receptor beta chains sequenced from a single sample in a study of lymphopenia after photon versus proton radiotherapy. Clones were read by immunoSEQ multiplex PCR, and TCRdb kept only the in-frame ones, dropping some. The sample includes approximately 20,000 clones, approximately 90% of them seen just once. The sequencing here drew on peripheral blood, taken from a patient treated with photon-based radiotherapy. All receptors derive from a man aged 55 to 70 with pancreatic cancer.

This clone was seen more than once but under ten times. The chain has TRBV2 and TRBJ1-5; TRBD1 might be the D (6 bases). The CDR3 extends over 14 amino acids. Trimming shortened V by 7 bases and J by 1 base, and 11 bases separated the two germline ends. CDR1 is SNHLY, CDR2 FYNNEI, per germline. The CDR3 DNA reads as TGTGCCAGCACCTTACAGGGCAGCAATCAGCCCCAGCATTTT. Its translation is CASTLQGSNQPQHF. Together with reference TRBV2 and TRBJ1-5, the CDR3 gives the full variable domain: EPEVTQTPSHQVTQMGQEVILRCVPISNHLYFYWYRQILGQKVEFLVSFYNNEISEKSEIFDDQFSVERPDGSNFTLKIRSTKLEDSAMYFCASTLQGSNQPQHFGDGTRLSIL.

This clone was seen only once. The J gene is TRBJ1-4, the V gene TRBV7-9; possibly TRBD1 for D (5 bases). CDR1 is SEHNR, CDR2 FQNEAQ, per germline (reference sequence). Trimming removed 5 bases from V and 5 bases from J, with 12 bases in between. This CDR3 has 14 amino acids. The CDR3 spells CASSRDLGNEKLFF. CDR3 nucleotides: TGTGCCAGCAGCAGGGACCTTGGGAATGAAAAACTGTTTTTT.

The chain combines TRBV7-3 with TRBJ2-1; D remains unclear. The CDR3 extends over 16 amino acids. The ends were cut back, 5 bases at V and 0 bases at J, with 14 bases in the middle. In germline, CDR1 is SGHTA, CDR2 FQGTGA. The CDR3 coding sequence is TGTGCCAGCAGCCCCGAGCCGGTGAGCTCCTACAATGAGCAGTTCTTC. Protein: CASSPEPVSSYNEQFF.

The chain is built from TRBV28 and TRBJ1-2, with D unclear. CDR3 length equals 11 residues. The germline V gene encodes CDR1 MDHEN and CDR2 SYDVKM. Between the trimmed V and J ends, which lost 9 bases and 2 bases, there was a span of 7 bases. The CDR3 is CASCQNYGYTF. The CDR3 region has the DNA TGTGCCAGTTGCCAGAACTATGGCTACACCTTC.

The rearrangement joins TRBV4-2 to TRBJ1-1; TRBD1 might be the D (6 bases). Germline values: CDR1 LGHNA, CDR2 YNFKEQ. The CDR3 runs 15 residues. V dropped 3 bases and J dropped 5 bases, with 16 bases sitting between them. CDR3 protein: CASSQTDGRGTEAFF. CDR3 coding DNA: TGTGCCAGCAGCCAGACCGACGGGAGGGGGACTGAAGCTTTCTTT.

This CDR3 reads CASQVRTDTQYF. The CDR3, as DNA: TGTGCCAGCCAAGTCCGCACAGATACGCAGTATTTT. The V call is TRBV2, the J call TRBJ2-3; D call uncertain. Germline values: CDR1 SNHLY, CDR2 FYNNEI. The CDR3 is 12 amino acids. With 8 bases removed from V and 1 base from J, the gap between germline ends came to 7 bases.

This rearrangement joins TRBV5-1 to TRBJ2-1; 9 bases match TRBD2. Trimming cost V 6 bases and J 0 bases; bases outside gene matches: 4. The CDR3 runs 15 residues. Germline CDR1 and CDR2: SGHRS and YFSETQ. The CDR3, as DNA: TGCGCCAGCACCGGCGGGGGGGCCTCCTACAATGAGCAGTTCTTC. It codes for CASTGGGASYNEQFF.

CDR3 region: CASRSTGESQPQHF. Here the CDR3 DNA reads TGTGCCAGCAGATCCACGGGGGAATCTCAGCCCCAGCATTTT. J is TRBJ1-5 and V is TRBV6-5, with TRBD1 as a possible D gene (5 bases). This CDR3 is 14 amino acids long. Germline values: CDR1 MNHEY, CDR2 SVGAGI. The germline V and J ends were trimmed by 6 bases and 6 bases, with 15 bases remaining between them.

The chain carries TRBV4-2 and TRBJ2-3, with D possibly TRBD2 on 6 matching bases. Germline CDR1 is LGHNA and CDR2 is YNFKEQ. V lost 0 bases, J lost 4 bases, and 14 bases lay in between. The length of the CDR3 is 16 residues. Written as DNA, the CDR3 is TGTGCCAGCAGCCAAGATCGGACGGGGGAGGCAGATACGCAGTATTTT. Translation gives CASSQDRTGEADTQYF.

The chain employs TRBV5-1 and TRBJ2-5; D perhaps matches TRBD1 (5 bases). There are 13 residues in the CDR3. V lost 7 bases and J lost 2, with 12 bases in between. CDR1 is SGHRS, CDR2 YFSETQ, per germline. CDR3 sequence reads: CASFRRDQETQYF. The CDR3 nucleotides read TGCGCCAGCTTCCGCAGGGATCAAGAGACCCAGTACTTC.

The V gene is TRBV4-1, the J gene TRBJ2-7; D not resolved. CDR3 length: 15 residues. Germline CDR1 and CDR2: MGHRA and YSYEKL. Trimming pared 0 bases from V and 0 bases from J, leaving 9 bases between. CDR3 DNA: TGCGCCAGCAGCCAAGAGTCGGCTAGCTCCTACGAGCAGTACTTC. It encodes CASSQESASSYEQYF.

The J gene is TRBJ1-1, the V gene TRBV6-5; 7 bases line up with TRBD1. Germline lookup yields CDR1 MNHEY and CDR2 SVGAGI. Losses at the gene ends were 4 bases for V and 1 base for J; bases not matched to a gene: 6. The CDR3 consists of 15 residues. The CDR3 spells CASSWTGGSNTEAFF. CDR3 in DNA: TGTGCCAGCAGTTGGACAGGAGGGTCGAACACTGAAGCTTTCTTT.

This clone has only one observation. The chain combines TRBV19 with TRBJ1-5; D perhaps matches TRBD1 (5 bases). The CDR3 runs to 14 residues. The V end was cut by 3 bases, the J end by 4 bases, with 10 bases between. The germline gives CDR1 LNHDA, CDR2 SQIVND (reference sequence). The CDR3 is CASSIGAGNQPQHF. CDR3 sequence (DNA): TGTGCCAGTAGTATCGGGGCTGGAAATCAGCCCCAGCATTTT.

This clone occurred a few times. The chain recombines TRBV28 with TRBJ1-6; D is unclear. This CDR3 contains 13 residues. Germline CDR1 MDHEN, CDR2 SYDVKM. V shed 7 bases and J shed 10 bases, with 14 bases lying between them. CDR3 loop: CASITRGPSPLHF. The CDR3 nucleotides are TGTGCCAGCATAACCCGCGGGCCCTCACCCCTCCACTTT.

The chain links TRBV5-8 to TRBJ1-5; 10 nucleotides align to TRBD1. CDR1 and CDR2 (germline): SGHTS, YDEGEE. J lost 7 bases, V lost 4 bases, and 5 bases had no gene match. This CDR3 has 14 amino acids. The CDR3 coding sequence is TGTGCCAGCAGCCGAGGACAGGGGGACCAGCCCCAGCATTTT. Translated: CASSRGQGDQPQHF.

V is TRBV5-1 and J is TRBJ1-4; a possible D gene is TRBD1 (5 bases). V was clipped by 4 bases and J by 8 bases, with 15 bases between them. Germline loops: CDR1 SGHRS, CDR2 YFSETQ. CDR3 length: 14 residues. CDR3 sequence (DNA): TGCGCCAGCAGCCGGGACGGCCTGGGGGAAAAACTGTTTTTT. Protein sequence: CASSRDGLGEKLFF. Full variable domain (missing parts from reference TRBV5-1 and TRBJ1-4): KAGVTQTPRYLIKTRGQQVTLSCSPISGHRSVSWYQQTPGQGLQFLFEYFSETQRNKGNFPGRFSGRQFSNSRSEMNVSTLELGDSALYLCASSRDGLGEKLFFGSGTQLSVL.

The chain joins TRBV5-1 to TRBJ2-3; 9 nucleotides line up with TRBD2. Germline V gene sequence: CDR1 SGHRS, CDR2 YFSETQ. The CDR3 spans 15 residues. The junction had 3 bases not matched to a gene; V was cut back by 0 bases and J by 4 bases. CDR3 protein: CASSLGGGAADTQYF. As DNA, the CDR3 is TGCGCCAGCAGCTTGGGCGGGGGGGCCGCAGATACGCAGTATTTT. The full variable domain, completed using reference TRBV5-1 and TRBJ2-3, is KAGVTQTPRYLIKTRGQQVTLSCSPISGHRSVSWYQQTPGQGLQFLFEYFSETQRNKGNFPGRFSGRQFSNSRSEMNVSTLELGDSALYLCASSLGGGAADTQYFGPGTRLTVL.

The rearrangement joins TRBV7-2 to TRBJ2-2; D remains ambiguous. This CDR3 is built from 15 residues. V dropped 3 bases and J dropped 7 bases, with 15 bases sitting between them. Per the germline V gene, CDR1 is SGHTA and CDR2 is FQGNSA. CDR3 sequence: CASSFIFLGVGELFF. The CDR3 region has the DNA TGTGCCAGCAGCTTTATTTTCTTGGGCGTCGGGGAGCTGTTTTTT.

The V gene is TRBV20-1, the J gene TRBJ2-3; no definite D call. The CDR3 sequence is 11 residues long. In germline, CDR1 is DFQATT, CDR2 SNEGSKA (reference sequence). V was pared by 4 bases and J by 5 bases, with 7 bases between. The CDR3 DNA reads as TGCAGTGCTAAAGCACAAGATACGCAGTATTTT. This gives the protein CSAKAQDTQYF.

This clone has just a few counts. This chain links TRBV7-8 with TRBJ1-1, with D hard to call. CDR1 SGHVS and CDR2 FQNEAQ come from the germline V gene. Trimming removed 2 bases at V and 1 base at J, with 2 bases between. This CDR3 comprises 12 residues. The CDR3 reads CASSLWNTEAFF. The DNA of the CDR3 is TGTGCCAGCAGCTTATGGAACACTGAAGCTTTCTTT.

The V call is TRBV7-2, the J call TRBJ1-6; D ambiguous. Between the trimmed V and J ends, which lost 1 base and 0 bases, there was a span of 4 bases. Germline V gene data show CDR1 as SGHTA and CDR2 as FQGNSA. The CDR3 consists of 15 residues. CDR3 sequence: CASSLEFSYNSPLHF. The CDR3, as DNA: TGTGCCAGCAGCTTAGAGTTCTCCTATAATTCACCCCTCCACTTT.

The chain couples TRBV7-2 to TRBJ2-3; D is possibly TRBD2 (6 bases). The CDR3 loop spans 15 amino acids. The V end lost 5 bases, the J end lost 3 bases, and 15 bases lay between the germline ends. Germline-derived CDR1 and CDR2 are SGHTA and FQGNSA. This CDR3 reads CASSLRRGSTDTQYF. CDR3 bases: TGTGCCAGCAGCCTGAGGCGGGGTAGTACAGATACGCAGTATTTT.

Notes on this clone: One end of the junction varies from germline; a read error may be responsible. V gene TRBV10-3 combines with J gene TRBJ2-1, with 9 positions matching TRBD2. The CDR3 extends over 13 amino acids. Germline CDR1 ENHRY, CDR2 SYGVKD. The CDR3 DNA follows: TGTGCCACCCGTAGCGGGGGATACAATGAGCGGTTCTTC. This translates into CATRSGGYNERFF.